This TCR beta chain was documented in a study of blood T cell repertoires in COVID-19 (dated by TCRdb to 2020 to 2022). Study-wide context: Collaborator samples came from the United States, Italy and Spain and covered acute and convalescent phases of COVID-19. Where available, HLA class I and class II types were taken from metadata supplied by the sample provider and were not determined by assay-based typing. The material from the prospective study consisted of cDNA or gDNA derived from T cells, B-cell-depleted T cells, or PBMCs. Deeply sampled blood TCRbeta repertoires from subjects exposed to, actively infected with, or recovered from COVID-19 were included in the dataset. Nearly every sample came with metadata listing a de-identified subject ID, COVID-19 status, age in years and sex. The samples were drawn from two sources: the first 160 participants of the ongoing ImmuneRACE study, and fewer than 1,500 subjects contributed by 6 global collaborators. The repertoires were made available in a free public database intended to serve as a resource for research on the immune response to SARS-CoV-2. The paper's findings and limits, for the study overall: The quantity of clinical and demographic metadata differed by source and by participant and was supplied without curation.

Collaborating institutions collected whole blood in K2EDTA tubes following their own protocols. For TCRbeta analysis, collaborators shipped samples as frozen whole blood, isolated PBMCs, or DNA extracted from either of those sample types. TCRbeta CDR3 regions were amplified from genomic DNA by means of the immunoSEQ Assay, a bias-controlled multiplex PCR. Per the original workflow: The number of nucleated cells in each sample was estimated from the amplification of reference gene primers within the assay. To quantify the absolute abundance of each unique TCRbeta CDR3 rearrangement, sequence reads were collapsed and filtered. For each sample, productive Simpson clonality was calculated as the square root of Simpson's diversity index over productive rearrangements. The source is immuneACCESS, and TCRdb retained only in-frame sequences with V and J called. Part of the clones is not carried over; for the studies checked, unresolved V genes explain less than half of this, and the remainder is unexplained. The D gene and trimming were derived from the DNA, and the V and J assignments and clone size from that table. The sample contains roughly 100,000 clones, 87% of them found a single time. The ten largest clonotypes hold 3.1% of the sample.

Details on this clone: What this receptor recognizes is not known. No base qualities exist here, and no much larger clone lies one base off it.

Trimming removed 1 base from V and 5 bases from J, leaving 17 bases between the germline ends. CDR1 SGHVS and CDR2 FQNEAQ are derived from the germline V gene. The CDR3 starts with the cysteine, ends with the phenylalanine, and has 16 residues. The read is trimmed to its CDR3 DNA, 48 bases read in frame from base 1. Sequencing used peripheral blood. The chain was built from TRBV7-8 and TRBJ2-5, with TRBD2 tentatively as D gene (6 bases match). This sequence originates from a man aged 45-60 years in a cohort sampled during active COVID-19. The DNA is as follows: TGTGCCAGCAGCTTAGTCGGCGGGACCGGAGGTGAGACCCAGTACTTC. Translated, this is CASSLVGGTGGETQYF.